This TCR beta chain is drawn from a study of OX40 agonist ivuxolimab in advanced cancers. Study as a whole: Patients were roughly 87% male with ages roughly 23 to 79, mean around 58. One hepatocellular carcinoma and a couple of cutaneous melanoma patients partially responded.

The junction had 9 bases not matched to a gene; V was cut back by 0 bases and J by 5 bases. The CDR3 is 16 residues long. The germline CDR1 and CDR2 sequences are MNHNY and SVGAGI (reference sequence). Sequencing was performed with immunoSEQ multiplex PCR; in TCRdb, only in-frame clones are kept and a portion is missing. The sample consists of 62,000 or so clones, around nine tenths of them appearing once. This TCR came from an adult with an advanced solid tumor such as melanoma, head and neck, liver or kidney cancer. The V gene is TRBV6-6, the J gene TRBJ2-5; 7 nucleotides agree with TRBD1. The specimen was CD4+ or CD8+ T cells sorted from blood, collected in a trial of the OX40 agonist ivuxolimab. This chain's CDR3 is CASSYSDRSKGETQYF. Written as DNA, the CDR3 is TGTGCCAGCAGTTACTCGGACAGGAGCAAGGGGGAGACCCAGTACTTC.